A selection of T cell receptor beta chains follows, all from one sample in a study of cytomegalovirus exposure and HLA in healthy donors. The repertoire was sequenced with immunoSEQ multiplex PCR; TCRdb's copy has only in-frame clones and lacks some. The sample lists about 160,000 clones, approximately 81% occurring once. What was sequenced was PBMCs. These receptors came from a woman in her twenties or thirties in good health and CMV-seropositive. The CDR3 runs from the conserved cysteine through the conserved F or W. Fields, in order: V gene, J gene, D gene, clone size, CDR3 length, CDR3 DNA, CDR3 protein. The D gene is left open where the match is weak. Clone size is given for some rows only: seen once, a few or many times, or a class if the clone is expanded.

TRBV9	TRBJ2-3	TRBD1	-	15	TGTGCCAGCAGCTACCGTGGGACAGGGGAGGATACGCAGTATTTT	CASSYRGTGEDTQYF
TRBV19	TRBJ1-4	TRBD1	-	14	TGTGCCAGTAACAGAGGACAGGGAAACGAAAAACTGTTTTTT	CASNRGQGNEKLFF
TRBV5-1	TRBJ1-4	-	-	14	TGCGCCAGCAGCTTGACAGGCGGGGAGGAAAAACTGTTTTTT	CASSLTGGEEKLFF
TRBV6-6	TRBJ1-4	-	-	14	TGTGCCAGCAGTTATGGGAGTTTTGGTGAAAAACTGTTTTTT	CASSYGSFGEKLFF
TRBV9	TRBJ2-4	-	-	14	TGTGCCAGCAGCATCCGACAGGTAGAGGACAGTCAGTACTTC	CASSIRQVEDSQYF
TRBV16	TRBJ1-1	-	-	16	TGTGCCAGCAGCCCCCGGCACGGAGGATTGGGCACTGAAGCTTTCTTT	CASSPRHGGLGTEAFF
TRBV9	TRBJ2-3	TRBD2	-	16	TGTGCCAGCAGCGCCAGCAGCGGGGGGGCAGCAGATACGCAGTATTTT	CASSASSGGAADTQYF
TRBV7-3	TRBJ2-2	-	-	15	TGTGCCAGCAGCTTAGGCGGGGTTAACACCGGGGAGCTGTTTTTT	CASSLGGVNTGELFF
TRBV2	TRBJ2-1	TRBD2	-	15	TGTGCCAGCAGAACCGGGACTAGCGCCTACAATGAGCAGTTCTTC	CASRTGTSAYNEQFF
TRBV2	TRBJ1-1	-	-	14	TGTGCCAGCAGTTTCCAGGGTGGGGTCACTGAAGCTTTCTTT	CASSFQGGVTEAFF
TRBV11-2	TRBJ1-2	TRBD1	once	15	TGTGCCAGCAGCCCTCGCCGGGACAGGGGAAGGGGCTACACCTTC	CASSPRRDRGRGYTF
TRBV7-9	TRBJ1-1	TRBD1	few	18	TGTGCCAGCAGCTCAATCGGACAGGGGTTCGGTTTGAACACTGAAGCTTTCTTT	CASSSIGQGFGLNTEAFF